The 3 T cell receptor beta chains below were found in one sample sequenced in a study of T cells in tumors after PD-1 blockade. The data were produced by immunoSEQ multiplex PCR, yet TCRdb's version contains in-frame clones alone and is incomplete. The profile shows approximately 59,000 clones, roughly 77% of them singletons. This specimen consisted of PBMCs, obtained before anti-PD-1 treatment. The receptors were gathered from a human donor with basal cell carcinoma.

The chain joins TRBV2 to TRBJ1-6; 10 bases fit TRBD1. Looked up from germline, CDR1 is SNHLY and CDR2 is FYNNEI. This CDR3 region has 16 residues. V was clipped by 4 bases and J by 10 bases; unmatched bases: 10. DNA for the CDR3: TGTGCCAGCAGTGGAGGGTCGGGACAGGGGAGATCACCCCTCCACTTT. Its protein product is CASSGGSGQGRSPLHF.

The rearrangement links TRBV2 to TRBJ1-5; D possibly corresponds to TRBD1 (6 bases). Trimming stripped 2 bases from V and 6 bases from J, with 14 bases between. CDR1 SNHLY and CDR2 FYNNEI come from the germline V gene. There are 15 residues in the CDR3. CDR3 loop: CASSEQGSIGQPQHF. The CDR3 bases are TGTGCCAGCAGTGAACAGGGGTCGATCGGTCAGCCCCAGCATTTT.

V gene TRBV3-1 (or the pseudogene TRBV3-2) combines with J gene TRBJ2-5, with 8 positions matching TRBD2. The V gene end was trimmed by 4 bases and the J gene end by 4 bases; junction bases not matched to a gene: 8. The CDR3 has 15 residues. In germline, CDR1 is LGHDT, CDR2 YNNKEL (reference sequence). In DNA form, the CDR3 reads TGTGCCAGCAGCCGGTTCGCCAGCGGGAGAGAGACCCAGTACTTC. Protein product: CASSRFASGRETQYF.